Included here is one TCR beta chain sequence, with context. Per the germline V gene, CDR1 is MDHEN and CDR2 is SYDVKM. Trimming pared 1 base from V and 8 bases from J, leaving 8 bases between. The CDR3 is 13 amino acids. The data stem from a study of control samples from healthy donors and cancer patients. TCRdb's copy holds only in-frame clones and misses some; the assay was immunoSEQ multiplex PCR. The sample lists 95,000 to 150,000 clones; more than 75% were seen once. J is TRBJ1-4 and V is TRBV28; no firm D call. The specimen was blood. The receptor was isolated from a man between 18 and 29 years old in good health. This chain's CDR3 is CASSLYYGEKLFF. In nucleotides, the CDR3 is TGTGCCAGCAGTTTATATTATGGGGAAAAACTGTTTTTT.